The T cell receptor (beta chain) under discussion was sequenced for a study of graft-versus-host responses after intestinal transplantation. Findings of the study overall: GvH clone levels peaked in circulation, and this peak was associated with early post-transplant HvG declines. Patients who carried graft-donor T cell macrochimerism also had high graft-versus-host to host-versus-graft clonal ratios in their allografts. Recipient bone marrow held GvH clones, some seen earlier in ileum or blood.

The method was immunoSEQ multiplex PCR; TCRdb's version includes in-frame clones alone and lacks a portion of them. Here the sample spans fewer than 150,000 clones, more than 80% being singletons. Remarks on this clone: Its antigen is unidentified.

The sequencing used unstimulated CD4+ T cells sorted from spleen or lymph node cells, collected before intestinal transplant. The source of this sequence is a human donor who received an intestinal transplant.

The chain's CDR3 is CASSLNPGQKEQFF. The DNA for the CDR3 is TGTGCCAGCAGCTTAAACCCAGGCCAAAAGGAGCAGTTCTTC. The chain employs TRBV7-3 and TRBJ2-1, with unresolved D. Looked up from germline, CDR1 is SGHTA and CDR2 is FQGTGA. V lost 1 base and J lost 10, with 14 bases in between. The CDR3 totals 14 residues.